Presented here are 8 T cell receptor beta chains from one specimen sequenced in a study of cytomegalovirus exposure and HLA in healthy donors. PCR employed 60 Vbeta and 13 Jbeta primers. This table comes from immunoSEQ multiplex PCR, and its TCRdb copy is limited to in-frame clones, with some not included. The table has about 170,000 clones, about three quarters seen once. The specimen was PBMCs. The receptor set was obtained from a female donor in good health and CMV-seronegative.

This clone was picked up a small number of times. V and J are TRBV4-3 and TRBJ1-1; 7 bases match TRBD1. Per germline, CDR1 LGHNA and CDR2 YSLEER. V was pared by 1 base and J by 7 bases, with 6 bases of the junction left unmatched. This CDR3 region has 14 residues. The CDR3 loop reads CASSQGQGIDEAFF. The CDR3 coding sequence is TGCGCCAGCAGCCAAGGACAGGGAATCGATGAAGCTTTCTTT.

V is TRBV15 and J is TRBJ2-7; the match to TRBD1 covers 9 bases. The V segment lost 3 bases and the J segment 1 base; nucleotides outside the gene matches: 7. The length of the CDR3 is 16 residues. In germline, CDR1 is LNHNV, CDR2 YYDKDF (reference sequence). CDR3 amino acids: CATSRAGTGRSYEQYF. The CDR3 DNA sequence: TGTGCCACCAGCAGGGCAGGGACAGGGAGATCCTACGAGCAGTACTTC.

The V and J genes are TRBV10-3 and TRBJ1-2, with D possibly TRBD1 on 5 matching bases. This CDR3 region has 13 residues. Trimming pared 0 bases from V and 7 bases from J, leaving 9 bases between. CDR1 is ENHRY and CDR2 is SYGVKD in the germline V gene. The CDR3 region is CAISESQGGGYTF. The CDR3 coding sequence is TGTGCCATCAGTGAGTCCCAGGGTGGTGGCTACACCTTC.

V usage is TRBV11-3 and J usage is TRBJ1-1, with 7 bases identical to TRBD1. Per germline, CDR1 SGHNT and CDR2 YENEEA. V shed 5 bases and J 1 base; nucleotides not matched to a gene: 1. This CDR3 is built from 13 residues. The CDR3 spells CASSRGRNTEAFF. For the CDR3, the DNA is TGTGCCAGCAGCAGGGGGCGGAACACTGAAGCTTTCTTT.

J is TRBJ2-2 and V is TRBV29-1; 8 bases align to TRBD1. Germline assignment: CDR1 SQVTM and CDR2 ANQGSEA. The CDR3 covers 14 residues. J lost 1 base, V lost 7 bases, and 5 bases had no gene match. The CDR3 here is CSAGTGMNTGELFF. The CDR3 DNA follows: TGCAGCGCCGGGACAGGAATGAACACCGGGGAGCTGTTTTTT.

This chain connects TRBV2 to TRBJ1-1; no reliable D call. This CDR3 has 15 residues. The V gene's germline CDR1 is SNHLY and CDR2 FYNNEI. The V and J ends lost 0 bases and 1 base respectively, with 9 bases between them. DNA of the CDR3: TGTGCCAGCAGTGAAGCGCGGGCACCGAACACTGAAGCTTTCTTT. Translation: CASSEARAPNTEAFF.

The rearrangement joins TRBV7-2 to TRBJ2-3, with TRBD2 as a possible D gene (6 bases). Germline V gives CDR1 SGHTA, CDR2 FQGNSA. The CDR3 loop spans 13 amino acids. V lost 0 bases and J 5 bases, leaving 6 bases between the germline ends. The CDR3 region has the DNA TGTGCCAGCAGCTTAGCGGAGGGAGATACGCAGTATTTT. Its protein is CASSLAEGDTQYF.

V usage is TRBV5-1 and J usage is TRBJ1-2, with 7 positions matching TRBD1. V lost 5 bases to trimming and J lost 4 bases; unmatched junction nucleotides: 17. Germline V CDR1 and CDR2: SGHRS, YFSETQ. The length of the CDR3 is 17 residues. As DNA, the CDR3 is TGCGCCAGCAGTCGGGACGCCGCGGGGACAGCCAGCTATGGCTACACCTTC. As protein: CASSRDAAGTASYGYTF.